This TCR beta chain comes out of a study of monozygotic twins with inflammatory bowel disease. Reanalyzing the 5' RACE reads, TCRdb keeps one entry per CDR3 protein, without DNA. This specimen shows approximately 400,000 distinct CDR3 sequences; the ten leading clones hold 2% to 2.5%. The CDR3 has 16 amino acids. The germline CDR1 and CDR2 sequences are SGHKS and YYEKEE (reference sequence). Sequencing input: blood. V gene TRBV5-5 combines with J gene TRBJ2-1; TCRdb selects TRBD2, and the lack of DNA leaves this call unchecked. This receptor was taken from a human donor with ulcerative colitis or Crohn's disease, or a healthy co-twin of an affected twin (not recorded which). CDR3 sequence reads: CASSLGLGLDYNEQFF.